The 22 T cell receptor beta chains below all came from one sample that was sequenced in a study of T cell clonality in common variable immunodeficiency. TCRdb's copy holds only in-frame clones and misses some; the assay was immunoSEQ multiplex PCR. The sample is made up of roughly 70,000 clones, none counted only once. Source material: peripheral blood mononuclear cells. The receptors derive from a person aged 18 to 75 in good health.

This clone has a count of ten or more. Read coverage stops 3 residues before the CDR3 terminus; the germline J gene supplies the remainder. The rearrangement uses TRBV9 and TRBJ2-3; TRBD2 matches at 10 bases. CDR1 and CDR2 from the germline V gene are SGDLS and YYNGEE. CDR3 length equals 16 residues. V shed 6 bases, J shed 1 base, and the junction held 8 bases outside the gene matches. The DNA read from the CDR3 is TGTGCCAGCAACCCTAGCGGGGGTGTTGGCACAGATACG. Its protein is CASNPSGGVGTDT. The entire CDR3 protein reads CASNPSGGVGTDTQYF.

This clone has a count of ten or more. The read terminates 3 residues before the CDR3 end, so the remaining end is supplied by the germline J gene. The rearrangement uses TRBV5-6 and TRBJ1-1; 8 nucleotides agree with TRBD1. V lost 3 bases to trimming and J lost 4 bases; unmatched junction nucleotides: 8. Germline V gene lookup returns CDR1 SGHDT and CDR2 YYEEEE. The CDR3 is 15 amino acids. The CDR3 reads CASSSLTGARTEAFF. Incomplete CDR3 DNA: TGTGCCAGCAGCTCCTTGACAGGGGCGCGCACTGAA.

In its sample, this clone was seen many times. The CDR3 goes on 3 residues after the read ends, and that part is filled in from the germline J gene. This sequence joins TRBV20-1 and TRBJ2-3, with D unresolved. Germline values: CDR1 DFQATT, CDR2 SNEGSKA (reference sequence). Trimming stripped 6 bases from V and 8 bases from J, with 21 bases between. This CDR3 has 14 residues. The CDR3 loop is CSAQKSSNPFTQYF. Partial CDR3 DNA: TGCAGTGCACAAAAGTCTTCCAATCCTTTTACG.

This clone appeared many times. The read ends 3 residues before the CDR3 terminus; that terminus is restored from the germline J gene. The rearrangement joins TRBV5-1 to TRBJ2-1; 11 positions match TRBD1. V was pared by 4 bases and J by 2 bases, with 2 bases of the junction left unmatched. The CDR3 is 15 residues long. Germline CDR1 and CDR2: SGHRS and YFSETQ. The DNA read from the CDR3 is TGCGCCAGCAGCCCGGGACAGGGGGCCTACAATGAG. This codes for CASSPGQGAYNE. The full CDR3 protein reads CASSPGQGAYNEQFF. Full variable domain (remainder filled in from reference TRBV5-1 and TRBJ2-1): KAGVTQTPRYLIKTRGQQVTLSCSPISGHRSVSWYQQTPGQGLQFLFEYFSETQRNKGNFPGRFSGRQFSNSRSEMNVSTLELGDSALYLCASSPGQGAYNEQFFGPGTRLTVL.

The table lists this clone with many counts. The sequence runs out 3 residues before the end of the CDR3; the remainder is reconstructed from the germline J gene. The chain recombines TRBV19 with TRBJ2-1; D is unresolved. Deletions cut 3 bases from V and 0 bases from J, with 12 bases between. This CDR3 has 16 residues. Germline loops: CDR1 LNHDA, CDR2 SQIVND (reference sequence). The CDR3 reads CASSISLQRSYNEQFF. Incomplete CDR3 DNA: TGTGCCAGTAGTATCAGTCTCCAACGCTCCTACAATGAG.

This clone was counted ten times or more. The missing CDR3 end, 3 residues past where the read stops, is filled in from the germline J gene. V gene TRBV6-1 combines with J gene TRBJ2-6; tentative D call: TRBD1 (6 bases). Germline loops: CDR1 MNHNS, CDR2 SASEGT. V dropped 0 bases and J dropped 1 base, with 10 bases sitting between them. The CDR3 is made up of 17 amino acids. The DNA read from the CDR3 is TGTGCCAGCAGTGAAGCCCAACAGGGTTCTGGGGCCAACGTC. Translating it yields CASSEAQQGSGANV. The entire CDR3 sequence reads CASSEAQQGSGANVLTF.

This clone was observed at least ten times. The sequence runs out 3 residues before the end of the CDR3; the remainder is reconstructed from the germline J gene. The chain carries TRBV5-1 and TRBJ2-6, with D unresolved. CDR3 length equals 14 residues. V was trimmed by 3 bases and J by 2 bases, leaving 6 bases between them. The germline CDR1 and CDR2 sequences are SGHRS and YFSETQ. The CDR3 sequence: CASSSTTGANVLTF. The DNA read from the CDR3 is TGCGCCAGCAGCTCTACGACTGGGGCCAACGTC.

This clone occurred many times. With the read ending 3 residues before the CDR3 end, the germline J gene is used to fill in that end. This rearrangement joins TRBV5-6 to TRBJ1-4; D unclear. V was clipped by 2 bases and J by 0 bases, with 5 bases between them. Germline V CDR1 and CDR2: SGHDT, YYEEEE. The length of the CDR3 is 14 residues. CDR3 DNA (partial): TGTGCCAGCAGCTTCGGGTCAACTAATGAAAAA. It specifies CASSFGSTNEK. The CDR3, in full, reads CASSFGSTNEKLFF.

The sample holds many counts of this clone. The read ends 3 residues before the CDR3 terminus; that terminus is restored from the germline J gene. This chain links TRBV19 with TRBJ2-7; TRBD1 aligns across 8 bases. V dropped 7 bases and J dropped 0; count of bases not matched to a gene: 11. The CDR3 length is 16 residues. Germline V gives CDR1 LNHDA, CDR2 SQIVND (reference sequence). The CDR3 sequence is CASTVSSGTGSYEQYF. The CDR3 bases that were read are TGTGCCAGTACAGTATCTTCTGGGACAGGCTCCTACGAG.

This clone was recorded a few times. From the germline J gene comes the end of the CDR3, since the read stops 3 residues before it. The chain recombines TRBV2 with TRBJ2-7; D remains ambiguous. V was pared by 5 bases and J by 5 bases, with 19 bases between. This CDR3 is 15 amino acids long. Germline CDR1 and CDR2: SNHLY and FYNNEI. The CDR3 reads CASSPLAADDHEQYF. Partial CDR3 DNA: TGTGCCAGCAGTCCATTGGCGGCAGACGATCACGAG.

This clone was recorded at least ten times. The read gets to within 3 residues of the CDR3 end, and the germline J gene fills in the rest. The gene calls are TRBV19 and TRBJ1-1; no clear D gene. The CDR3 is 14 residues long. Deletions cut 7 bases from V and 2 bases from J, with 14 bases between. Germline V gene data show CDR1 as LNHDA and CDR2 as SQIVND (reference sequence). CDR3 region: CASKAGSQNTEAFF. The DNA read from the CDR3 is TGTGCCAGTAAGGCGGGAAGCCAAAACACTGAA.

The table lists this clone with many counts. The DNA ends 3 residues before the CDR3 does, and the rest of the CDR3 is filled in from the germline J gene. This chain uses TRBV28 with TRBJ2-3, with 8 bases matching TRBD1. Trimming cost V 1 base and J 0 bases; bases outside gene matches: 3. The CDR3 has 16 amino acids. Germline V gene data show CDR1 as MDHEN and CDR2 as SYDVKM. The DNA read from the CDR3 is TGTGCCAGCAGTTTATATACAGGGGGAAGCACAGATACG. Its protein product is CASSLYTGGSTDT. The complete CDR3 sequence is CASSLYTGGSTDTQYF.

This clone was counted at least ten times. Read data end 3 residues before the CDR3 end; the end is taken from the germline J gene. The chain combines TRBV7-9 with TRBJ1-4, with TRBD1 identical over 8 bases. V gave up 8 bases and J gave up 5 bases; unmatched junction bases: 4. The CDR3 has 13 residues. Germline lookup yields CDR1 SEHNR and CDR2 FQNEAQ (reference sequence). CDR3 bases read: TGTGCCAGCGCGGGACAGGAAAATGAAAAA. Residues: CASAGQENEK. The full CDR3 sequence reads CASAGQENEKLFF.

On this clone itself: The missing CDR3 end, 3 residues past where the read stops, is filled in from the germline J gene. The chain links TRBV10-2 to TRBJ2-7; tentative D call: TRBD2 (6 bases). Germline V CDR1 and CDR2: WSHSY, SAAADI. V was cut by 0 bases and J by 3 bases, with 12 bases left in between. The CDR3 contains 15 residues. The CDR3 spells CASSESGASDYEQYF. CDR3 DNA, as far as it was read: TGCGCCAGCAGTGAGTCAGGGGCTAGCGACTACGAG.

At least ten counts were recorded for this clone. The missing CDR3 end, 3 residues past where the read stops, is filled in from the germline J gene. The chain joins TRBV2 to TRBJ2-3; 10 bases fit TRBD2. The CDR3 spans 16 residues. V was pared by 5 bases and J by 6 bases, with 11 bases of the junction left unmatched. Germline V CDR1 and CDR2: SNHLY, FYNNEI. CDR3 DNA, as far as it was read: TGTGCCAGCAGTTTAGCGGGGGGTAGATCAGGCGATACG. As protein: CASSLAGGRSGDT. The whole CDR3 protein reads CASSLAGGRSGDTQYF.

This clone was detected many times. The read stops 3 residues short of the end of the CDR3; the missing end is completed from the germline J gene. This chain connects TRBV19 to TRBJ2-7; possibly TRBD1 for D (6 bases). Trimming pared 3 bases from V and 2 bases from J, leaving 11 bases between. This CDR3 is built from 14 residues. Per germline, CDR1 LNHDA and CDR2 SQIVND (reference sequence). The CDR3 region is CASSMSQGTYEQYF. The covered CDR3 bases are TGTGCCAGTAGTATGTCGCAGGGGACCTACGAG.

In the case of this clone: The read ends 3 residues shy of where the CDR3 ends; the end is completed using the germline J gene. The chain joins TRBV2 to TRBJ1-5, with D maybe TRBD1 (6 bases). Germline assignment: CDR1 SNHLY and CDR2 FYNNEI. The CDR3 totals 14 residues. The germline V and J ends were trimmed by 2 bases and 1 base, with 6 bases remaining between them. The CDR3 loop is CASSEQGSNQPQHF. The sequenced CDR3 bases are TGTGCCAGCAGTGAACAGGGGAGCAATCAGCCC.

There are many counts of this clone. The CDR3 is cut off 3 residues early in the read; its end comes from the germline J gene. V and J are TRBV6-1 and TRBJ1-2; no reliable D call. The V gene lost 1 base and the J gene lost 0 bases, with 6 bases spanning the gap. From germline, CDR1 is MNHNS and CDR2 SASEGT. There are 14 residues in the CDR3. The CDR3 bases that were read are TGTGCCAGCAGTGAAGGGGCCGCTAACTATGGC. It codes for CASSEGAANYG. The whole CDR3 protein is CASSEGAANYGYTF.

This clone was counted many times. The CDR3 is cut off 3 residues early in the read; its end comes from the germline J gene. The chain carries TRBV28 and TRBJ1-1; tentative D call: TRBD1 (5 bases). CDR1 and CDR2 from the germline V gene are MDHEN and SYDVKM. V lost 3 bases, J lost 0 bases, and 11 bases lay in between. This CDR3 spans 15 amino acids. The CDR3 sequence is CASSFSPGLNTEAFF. CDR3 DNA (partial): TGTGCCAGCAGTTTTTCTCCAGGGCTGAACACTGAA.

This clone was recorded at least ten times. From the germline J gene comes the end of the CDR3, since the read stops 3 residues before it. The J gene is TRBJ2-4, the V gene TRBV4-1; 9 bases map to TRBD1. There are 15 residues in the CDR3. Germline-derived CDR1 and CDR2 are MGHRA and YSYEKL. V shed 3 bases and J 6 bases; nucleotides not matched to a gene: 6. CDR3 DNA, as far as it was read: TGCGCCAGCAGCCAGAGGGGACAGGGATCAAACATT. This translates into CASSQRGQGSNI. The CDR3 in full is CASSQRGQGSNIQYF.

This clone was picked up many times. The read finishes 3 residues shy of the CDR3 end, and the germline J gene is used to complete it. J is TRBJ1-1 and V is TRBV4-2, with a tentative D call TRBD1 (6 bases). Germline assignment: CDR1 LGHNA and CDR2 YNFKEQ. The CDR3 is made up of 15 amino acids. V lost 2 bases and J 0 bases, leaving 10 bases between the germline ends. The CDR3 DNA, read in part, is TGTGCCAGCAGCCAAACTGGACAGATGAACACTGAA. Its protein is CASSQTGQMNTE. The entire CDR3 protein is CASSQTGQMNTEAFF.

This clone was observed at least ten times. CDR3 sequence: CATSSSTGEAFF. The covered CDR3 bases are TGTGCCACCAGCAGTTCAACAGGGGAA. The V and J genes are TRBV15 and TRBJ1-1, with D perhaps TRBD1 (6 bases). The CDR3 end is not reached by the read, which stops 3 residues before it; the germline J gene fills it in. The germline CDR1 and CDR2 sequences are LNHNV and YYDKDF (reference sequence). CDR3 size: 12 residues.